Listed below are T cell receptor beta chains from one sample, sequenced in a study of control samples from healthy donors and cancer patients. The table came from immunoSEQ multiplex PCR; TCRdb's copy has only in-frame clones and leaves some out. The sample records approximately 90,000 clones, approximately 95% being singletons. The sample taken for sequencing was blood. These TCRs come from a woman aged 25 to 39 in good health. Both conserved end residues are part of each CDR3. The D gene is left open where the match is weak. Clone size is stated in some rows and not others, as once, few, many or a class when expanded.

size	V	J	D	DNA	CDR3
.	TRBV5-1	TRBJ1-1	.	TGCGCCAGCAGCTTGATGCAGGGTGGAAACACTGAAGCTTTCTTT	CASSLMQGGNTEAFF
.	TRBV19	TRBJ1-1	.	TGTGCCAGTAGTATCTCTGGGAACTATGAAGCTTTCTTT	CASSISGNYEAFF
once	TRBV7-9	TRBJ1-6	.	TGTGCCAGCAGCTTAGAGAGGTCTAAGAGCTCCTATAATTCACCCCTCCACTTT	CASSLERSKSSYNSPLHF
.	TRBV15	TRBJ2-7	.	TGTGCCACCAGCAGAGACTCACGCAGGGGCTACGAGCAGTACTTC	CATSRDSRRGYEQYF
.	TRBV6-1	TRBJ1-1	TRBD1	TGTGCCAGCAGTGAAGAGACAGGGGGGCACACTGAAGCTTTCTTT	CASSEETGGHTEAFF
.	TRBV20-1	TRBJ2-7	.	TGCAGTGCTAGTGGTGGGAGCTCCTACGAGCAGTACTTC	CSASGGSSYEQYF
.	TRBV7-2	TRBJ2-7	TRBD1	TGTGCCAGCAGCGAACAGGGGGCGCTTTACTACGAGCAGTACTTC	CASSEQGALYYEQYF
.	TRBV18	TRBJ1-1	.	TGTGCCAGCTCACCACGCGGACAGAACACTGAAGCTTTCTTT	CASSPRGQNTEAFF
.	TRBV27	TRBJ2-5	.	TGTGCCAGCAGTTTAGCAGGGACGGAGACCCAGTACTTC	CASSLAGTETQYF
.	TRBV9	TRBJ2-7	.	TGTGCCAGCAGCGTAGGAGGAGGAGATTACGAGCAGTACTTC	CASSVGGGDYEQYF
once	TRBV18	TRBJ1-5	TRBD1	TGTGCCAGCTCACCAGGACAGGCCAATAGCAATCAGCCCCAGCATTTT	CASSPGQANSNQPQHF
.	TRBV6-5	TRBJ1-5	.	TGTGCCAGCAGTTACGTGGACAGCAATCAGCCCCAGCATTTT	CASSYVDSNQPQHF
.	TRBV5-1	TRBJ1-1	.	TGCGCCAGCAGCTTGGGACAGAACATGAACACTGAAGCTTTCTTT	CASSLGQNMNTEAFF
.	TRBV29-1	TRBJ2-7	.	TGCAGCGCCTGGACGGGTTACGAGCAGTACTTC	CSAWTGYEQYF
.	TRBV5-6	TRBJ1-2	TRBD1	TGTGCCAGCAGCTTGGCCCAGGGGGCGTTTGGCTACACCTTC	CASSLAQGAFGYTF
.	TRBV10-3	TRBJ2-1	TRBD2	TGTGCCATCAGCCAGACTAGCGATTCGTACAATGAGCAGTTCTTC	CAISQTSDSYNEQFF
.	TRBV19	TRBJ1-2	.	TGTGCCAGTAGTATCAGCCTTACCGATGGCTACACCTTC	CASSISLTDGYTF
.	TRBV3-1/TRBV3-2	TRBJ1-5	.	TGTGCCAGCAGCCAAGTCAAAGGTCAGCCCCAGCATTTT	CASSQVKGQPQHF